The present entry profiles one T cell receptor beta chain with its context. This sample was taken from a study of cytomegalovirus exposure and HLA in healthy donors. Primers: 60 Vbeta forward and 13 Jbeta reverse. As handled by the study authors: The count from a later analysis was some 80 million unique TCR beta chains, around 10 million of them shared. This table comes from immunoSEQ multiplex PCR, and its TCRdb copy is limited to in-frame clones, with some not included. Clone size and V and J calls were adopted from that table, with D and trimming inferred from the DNA. The data show some 130,000 clones, with roughly 70% seen just once and 1.6% held by the top ten. Germline V gene sequence: CDR1 SGHRS, CDR2 YFSETQ. The CDR3 consists of 15 residues. After removal of 1 base from V and 2 bases from J, the junction contained 6 bases not matched to a gene.

Sequenced: PBMCs. The source is a human donor in good health. J is TRBJ2-7 and V is TRBV5-1; 7 bases agree with TRBD2. DNA of the CDR3: TGCGCCAGCAGCTTGCTGGAGCGGGAAGCCTACGAGCAGTACTTC. The encoded protein is CASSLLEREAYEQYF.